This TCR beta chain was found in a study of cytomegalovirus exposure and HLA in healthy donors (dated by TCRdb to about 2017). General notes on the study: An earlier analysis of approximately 590 of the donors reported approximately 270 Gb of sequence data and 100 million to 130 million unique TCR beta sequences from around 200 million T cells. Around 320 gigabases of sequencing data and around 87 million unique TCR sequences were included in an early release covering about 620 HLA-typed donors. Of the approximately 400 genotyped donors, approximately 81% were placed in the genetic ancestry cluster associated with self-reported Caucasian donors. The study aimed to test whether signatures of past pathogen exposure could be identified by cataloging public T cell receptors. The T cell repertoires of roughly 660 subjects were profiled by immunosequencing and related to cytomegalovirus serostatus. A separate validation cohort of more than 100 different subjects was used in addition to the approximately 670-subject first cohort. To predict cytomegalovirus infection status, the study brought together high-throughput TCR immunosequencing, statistical association of individual TCRs with disease status, and machine learning. In a later analysis, previously published TCR beta repertoires from 550 to 700 donors were re-analyzed and high-resolution HLA genotyping was added so that TCR occurrence patterns could be studied. Rather than using new phenotypic data, the later analysis identified candidate immune exposures from TCR beta sequences and from how often those sequences occurred across donors. To decide whether each TCR beta V gene segment behaved as functional or pseudogenic, an earlier analysis of approximately 600 of the donors relied on high-throughput TCR beta sequencing. Donor age, sex, ethnicity and CMV serostatus were compiled together with the repertoire data. A later genetic analysis used genome-wide SNP genotypes for about 55% of the 666 donors, treating that subset as a discovery cohort. All discovery cohort repertoires had been generated on a single sequencing platform. HLA typing covered class I and class II loci at four-digit resolution. The number of typed donors differed by locus: about 620-640 for A, B, C, DRB1 and DQB1; about 520 for DQA1; 606 for DPA1; and around 470 for DPB1. Roughly five DR-DQ haplotypes were handled as single units for association and clustering, since linkage in the cohort was strong. On average, 235,054 unique TCR beta nucleotide sequences were sequenced per donor among 398 genotyped donors of the cohort, with roughly 19% of those sequences being non-productive. Broad study findings and their caveats: Broadly in line with IMGT annotations, most TCR beta V segments showed up in productive rearrangements about 90% or about 30% of the time in an earlier analysis of under 700 of the donors. In a later analysis, HLA-associated TCR beta chains showed more clonal expansion and lower generation probabilities than non-associated chains that were equally common. In vitro tests confirmed that three of the cytomegalovirus-associated TCR beta chains recognize cytomegalovirus antigens. Most TCR sequences were seen in very few donors, while some public TCRs were found in many individuals. A group of highly shared sequence variants was considered likely to be a technical artifact of the sequencing pipeline. Strong co-occurrence of HLA alleles, especially DR and DQ, made assigning TCR associations to individual alleles difficult. The study gave a list of some 150 TCR beta chains associated with cytomegalovirus. Some IMGT-functional V segments, including TRBV6-2 and TRBV6-3, could not be told apart with the 87-base-pair reads, so those segments were excluded. The authors suggested that the approach could potentially be generalized to other disease states and immunological phenotypes. Correlated functional status among segregating V segments might be attributable to linkage disequilibrium, but an unknown experimental factor could not be ruled out. A later analysis associated some 17,000 TCR beta sequences with specific HLA alleles at a false discovery rate of 0.05. Roughly uniform sequencing depth across donors was assumed in presence/absence analyses, although this assumption may not hold. Because some donors lacked HLA typing at each locus, the association tests relied only on the typed subset. CMV serostatus was the only immune exposure information available for the cohort. According to a later analysis, most CMV-associated TCR beta chains appeared to be HLA-restricted, and the HLA associations seemed to be driven largely by CMV exposure. V-gene and J-gene trimming of TCR beta chains was associated with a missense DCLRE1C variant in a later genetic analysis, and the association was replicated in an independent cohort. In a later analysis, the rate of TCR association differed among HLA loci, with DRB1 alleles having the most associated TCRs and HLA-C alleles having the fewest. This cohort had only TCR beta chains sequenced, and the lack of alpha or paired-chain data limited which features could be detected. The classifier was reported to diagnose cytomegalovirus status with high specificity and sensitivity in both the original and validation cohorts. Compared with the 666-donor mean, donors in an Asian-associated ancestry cluster had fewer N-insertions in productive TCRs, according to a later genetic analysis. Because counts were too low, fewer than 20 rarely observed V segments, including chromosome 9 orphons, were excluded from the earlier analysis of some 540 of the donors. Several of the top co-occurrence clusters appeared to be linked to parvovirus B19, influenza, CMV and Epstein-Barr virus, according to a later analysis. A further reported finding was that TCR beta sequences accurately predicted the HLA-A and HLA-B alleles for most subjects in the first cohort.

Regarding this clone: Its antigen is not yet known. Base quality data are lacking; no much larger clone is found one base away.

In total, 630 or so healthy bone marrow donors made up the cohort. At the time of sampling, all cohort members were nominally healthy, though unrecorded immune exposures were likely present. The donor was CMV seropositive and belonged to the group of 250 to 350 seropositive cohort members. A peripheral blood sample was provided by each donor, and peripheral blood mononuclear cells were used for TCR beta sequencing. Genomic DNA was extracted from the blood cell samples with the Qiagen DNeasy Blood Extraction Kit. Taken from cysteine to phenylalanine, the CDR3 has 14 residues. The retained sequence is limited to the CDR3, 42 bases, with the frame set at the first base. CDR1 SGHAT and CDR2 FQDESV were looked up in the germline V gene (reference sequence). V is pared back by 5 bases and J by 2 bases, with 12 bases lying between the germline termini. Preparation of the library involved the immunoSEQ multiplex PCR assay. For the multiplex PCR, a mixture combining 60 forward primers for TCR Vbeta segments and 13 reverse primers for TCR Jbeta segments was used. A multiplex PCR assay on genomic DNA amplified the CDR3 region of rearranged TCR beta genes. The amplified TCR beta libraries were sequenced on the Illumina HiSeq System as 87-base-pair reads. The original methods were these. A later analysis tallied about 77 million unique TCR beta chains across the 666 repertoires, and approximately 12 million of those chains were shared by two or more donors. To remove PCR and sequencing errors, raw reads were error-corrected and collapsed into unique sequences using a nearest-neighbor algorithm that merged closely related sequences. CDR3 sequences were aligned to IMGT reference sequences to assign V, D and J gene segments. Each retained sequence needed at least a six-nucleotide match to both a V gene segment and a J gene segment. Rearrangements were called productive when the CDR3 lacked stop codons and stayed in frame with V and J; all others were non-productive. Following IMGT convention, CDR3 was defined as the stretch from the second conserved V-encoded cysteine to the conserved J-encoded phenylalanine. The earlier analysis of approximately 500 of the donors excluded sequences that lacked an unambiguous match to a single V gene segment. An earlier analysis of under 750 of the donors called V segments functional above 56.7% productive rearrangements and segregating when the between-donor standard deviation exceeded 5%. A statistical classification framework was built to diagnose cytomegalovirus status from the catalog of TCR beta chain sequences. V and J gene assignment, in a later analysis, came from comparing TCR nucleotide sequences with IMGT/GENE-DB human TR gene sequences. A later analysis assigned CDR3 sequences and most-parsimonious VDJ recombination scenarios with the TCRdist pipeline. In a later analysis, every TCR beta chain was defined by the combination of its CDR3 amino acid sequence and its V-gene family, and reads without a unique V-gene family were dropped. In a later analysis, nearly 600 highly shared, low-generation-probability nucleotide sequences were removed to address suspected cross-contamination and a sequencing artifact. For each public chain, a later analysis derived a clonal expansion index from normalized ranks of inferred template counts within each repertoire. In a later analysis, generation probabilities were computed with a VDJ recombination model fitted to out-of-frame rearrangements, and the resulting probabilities were checked against IGoR. In a later analysis, hypergeometric tests were used to score TCR-TCR, TCR-HLA and TCR-CMV co-occurrence, with a repertoire-size bias correction applied to TCR pairs. In a later analysis, false discovery rates were estimated by permuting HLA or CMV assignments 20 times. In a later analysis, co-occurring TCRs were grouped using DBSCAN, and TCRdist sequence similarity was added for clustering within HLA-allele-positive subsets. Repertoires with fewer than 30,000 or more than 120,000 public chains, plus five repertoires with anomalous nucleotide sharing, were excluded from co-occurrence clustering. TCRdb stores this immuneACCESS table with in-frame sequences only. Part of the clones is absent; in the studies checked, under half of the shortfall reflects unresolved V genes, and no reason is known for the rest. V and J calls and clone size come straight from that table; D and trimming were deduced from the DNA. This sample lists roughly 100,000 clones; 55% to 75% were detected once. The ten largest clones take up more than 15% of the sample.

Sequenced: PBMCs. The sequence derives from a woman between 18 and 30 years old in good health and CMV-seropositive. Rearrangement joined TRBV11-1 to TRBJ1-1, with the D segment identity uncertain. This receptor carries the CDR3 CASSPRAGNTEAFF. The nucleotides read TGTGCCAGCAGCCCTAGGGCGGGAAACACTGAAGCTTTCTTT.